Detailed here is one TCR beta chain. This record comes from a study of blood T cell repertoires in COVID-19. Turning to the study itself: Sources were T cells, B-cell-depleted T cells, or PBMCs; the material itself was cDNA or gDNA.

Generated by immunoSEQ multiplex PCR, the TCRdb table keeps only in-frame clones and is missing some. This table has about 94,000 clones, over 65% appearing once. Germline lookup yields CDR1 LNHDA and CDR2 SQIVND (reference sequence). This CDR3 has 15 amino acids. J lost 5 bases, V lost 4 bases, and 5 bases had no gene match. This chain joins TRBV19 and TRBJ2-1, with TRBD2 matching over 10 bases. The specimen was peripheral blood. This TCR came from a man aged 65 to 79 with COVID-19, enrolled during active disease. The CDR3, as DNA: TGTGCCAGTAGTACTAGCGGGAGATTCCACAATGAGCAGTTCTTC. Residues: CASSTSGRFHNEQFF.